This is a list of T cell receptor beta chains from one sample in a study of T-cell reconstitution after alpha-beta-depleted transplantation in children. Each CDR3 protein gets one entry after TCRdb re-called the PCR reads with MiXCR. The repertoire holds 300,000 to 400,000 distinct CDR3 sequences, with 23% as singletons. The sequenced sample was PBMCs, mostly from graft donor cells, obtained 180 days after TCRalphabeta/CD19-depleted stem cell transplant. The receptors originated from a male patient between 5 and 17 years old who had a stem cell transplant for acute lymphoblastic leukemia, so the T cells may come from the graft donor. CDR3s include the opening cysteine and the closing phenylalanine or tryptophan. Each record gives: J gene, clone size, D gene, V gene, CDR3 protein, CDR3 DNA. D genes are given only for firm matches. Size is stated for part of the rows, as once, few or many counts, or as a class when the clone is expanded.

TRBJ2-3 | NA | NA | TRBV7-2 | CASSLWSGAADTQYF | TGTGCCAGCAGCTTATGGAGTGGGGCGGCAGATACGCAGTATTTT
TRBJ2-3 | NA | NA | TRBV5-1 | CASSLGQALSTDTQYF | TGCGCCAGCAGCTTGGGACAGGCCCTTAGCACAGATACGCAGTATTTT
TRBJ1-1 | few | NA | TRBV27 | CASSYQGPNTEAFF | TGTGCCAGCAGTTATCAGGGCCCGAACACTGAAGCTTTCTTT
TRBJ1-5 | few | NA | TRBV6-5 | CATGLGYNQPQHF | TGTGCCACCGGTTTGGGGTACAATCAGCCCCAGCATTTT
TRBJ2-1 | NA | TRBD2 | TRBV18 | CASSSIAGPYNEQFF | TGTGCCAGCTCATCAATAGCGGGCCCCTACAATGAGCAGTTCTTC
TRBJ2-1 | NA | TRBD2 | TRBV20-1 | CSARGASGTAAYNEQFF | TGCAGTGCTAGGGGGGCTAGCGGGACGGCGGCCTACAATGAGCAGTTCTTC
TRBJ2-1 | NA | NA | TRBV7-3 | CASSSTGAGSGNEQFF | TGTGCCAGCAGCTCTACCGGGGCAGGGAGCGGCAATGAGCAGTTCTTC
TRBJ1-1 | once | NA | TRBV5-1 | CASSLEQGRKPFF | TGCGCCAGCAGCTTGGAGCAGGGCCGAAAACCTTTCTTT
TRBJ2-7 | NA | NA | TRBV21-1 | CASSKLSLAGWEQYF | TGTGCCAGCAGCAAACTTTCGCTAGCGGGATGGGAGCAGTACTTC
TRBJ1-4 | few | NA | TRBV25-1 | CATQDGREKLFF | TGTGCCACCCAGGACGGACGAGAAAAACTGTTTTTT
TRBJ2-2 | NA | NA | TRBV20-1 | CSARDSFSGELFF | TGCAGTGCTAGAGATTCCTTTTCCGGGGAGCTGTTTTTT